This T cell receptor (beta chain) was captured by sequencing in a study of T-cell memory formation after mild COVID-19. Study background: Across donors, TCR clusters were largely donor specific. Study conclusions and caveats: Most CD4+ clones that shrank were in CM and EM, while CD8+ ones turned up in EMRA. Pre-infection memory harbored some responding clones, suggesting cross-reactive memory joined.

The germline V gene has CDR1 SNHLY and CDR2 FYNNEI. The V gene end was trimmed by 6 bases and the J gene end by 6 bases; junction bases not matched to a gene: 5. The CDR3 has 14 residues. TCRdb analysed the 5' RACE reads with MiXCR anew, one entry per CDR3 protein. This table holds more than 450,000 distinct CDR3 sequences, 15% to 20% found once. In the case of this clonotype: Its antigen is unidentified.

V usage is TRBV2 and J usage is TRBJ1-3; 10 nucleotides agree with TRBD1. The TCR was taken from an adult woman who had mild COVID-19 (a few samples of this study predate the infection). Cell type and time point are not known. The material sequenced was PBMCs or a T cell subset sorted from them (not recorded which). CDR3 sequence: CASRKTGGENTIYF. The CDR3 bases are TGTGCCAGCAGAAAGACAGGGGGCGAAAACACCATATATTTT.